This TCR beta chain was retrieved from a study of beta chain features in type 1 diabetes. Findings and caveats of the study: Possibly, sequencing cDNA over-represented cells that had high TCR expression levels. For TCRB rearrangement, an influence of HLA type remained unresolved here. Patients showed naive, central memory and Treg TCRB repertoires that appeared more similar than those of healthy donors. Within each of all four CD4+ subsets, Type 1 diabetes patients had TCRB CDR3s that were moderately but significantly shorter.

Isolated RNA was reverse transcribed in full, so expressed TCRB transcripts were sequenced. Produced via immunoSEQ multiplex PCR; TCRdb's table is partial and in-frame only. The sample consists of approximately 270,000 clones, roughly an eighth of them appearing once. Isolation of CD4+ naive, central memory, regulatory and stem cell-like memory cells was achieved by sorting via CD45RO/CCR7/CD25/CD127/CD95/CD27. Only a few counts were recorded for this clone. Its antigen is currently unknown. The sample taken for sequencing was naive CD4+ T cells from blood. This clonotype originated in a man aged 25 to 45 with type 1 diabetes.

In DNA, the CDR3 is TGCGCCAGCAGCTCCACCGGGACAGGGGGCGATGAGCAGTTCTTC. This encodes CASSSTGTGGDEQFF. The rearrangement joins TRBV5-1 to TRBJ2-1; 12 bases line up with TRBD1. Trimming cost V 3 bases and J 8 bases; bases outside gene matches: 6. This CDR3 is 15 amino acids long. Germline V gene lookup returns CDR1 SGHRS and CDR2 YFSETQ.